The rows below give T cell receptor beta chains drawn from one sample of a study of T cell responses to AZD1222 COVID-19 vaccine. Method: immunoSEQ multiplex PCR; TCRdb's copy keeps in-frame clones and lacks some. The sample yields around 73,000 clones, roughly 87% seen once. Source: peripheral blood, taken 28 days after the second AZD1222 dose. The receptors stem from an adult who received the AZD1222 COVID-19 vaccine. Both conserved end residues are part of each CDR3. Each record gives: clone size, J gene, CDR3 length, D gene, V gene, CDR3 protein, CDR3 DNA. The D gene is left open where the match is weak. Where a row states a size, it is once, few, many or the class of an expanded clone; other rows omit it.

abundance: -
j_gene: TRBJ2-3
len: 13
d_gene: -
v_gene: TRBV5-1
CDR3aa: CASSLVRWATQYF
CDR3nt: TGCGCCAGCAGCTTGGTGCGCTGGGCCACGCAGTATTTT

abundance: -
j_gene: TRBJ1-5
len: 14
d_gene: -
v_gene: TRBV9
CDR3aa: CASSVGASNQPQHF
CDR3nt: TGTGCCAGCAGCGTAGGGGCTAGCAATCAGCCCCAGCATTTT

abundance: -
j_gene: TRBJ2-1
len: 16
d_gene: -
v_gene: TRBV27
CDR3aa: CASSFVLTGPYNEQFF
CDR3nt: TGTGCCAGCAGTTTCGTTCTGACCGGCCCCTACAATGAGCAGTTCTTC

abundance: -
j_gene: TRBJ2-6
len: 18
d_gene: -
v_gene: TRBV14
CDR3aa: CASSPLGGIRSGANVLTF
CDR3nt: TGTGCCAGCAGCCCCCTCGGAGGGATCCGCTCTGGGGCCAACGTCCTGACTTTC

abundance: -
j_gene: TRBJ2-1
len: 19
d_gene: TRBD2
v_gene: TRBV24-1
CDR3aa: CATSDYRTSGSVSGNEQFF
CDR3nt: TGTGCCACCAGTGATTATAGGACTAGCGGGAGCGTTTCCGGCAATGAGCAGTTCTTC

abundance: -
j_gene: TRBJ1-1
len: 14
d_gene: TRBD1
v_gene: TRBV7-8
CDR3aa: CASSRQGLNTEAFF
CDR3nt: TGTGCCAGCAGCCGACAGGGATTGAACACTGAAGCTTTCTTT

abundance: -
j_gene: TRBJ1-1
len: 11
d_gene: -
v_gene: TRBV11-2
CDR3aa: CASSPPGEAFF
CDR3nt: TGTGCCAGCAGCCCGCCGGGTGAAGCTTTCTTT

abundance: -
j_gene: TRBJ2-6
len: 18
d_gene: -
v_gene: TRBV7-9
CDR3aa: CASSQRGGLGSGANVLTF
CDR3nt: TGTGCCAGCAGTCAGAGGGGGGGGCTGGGCTCTGGGGCCAACGTCCTGACTTTC

abundance: -
j_gene: TRBJ1-6
len: 16
d_gene: -
v_gene: TRBV2
CDR3aa: CASTLRSISYNSPLHF
CDR3nt: TGTGCCAGCACTCTACGGAGCATTTCCTATAATTCACCCCTCCACTTT

abundance: -
j_gene: TRBJ1-4
len: 16
d_gene: -
v_gene: TRBV4-1
CDR3aa: CASSQEELPTNEKLFF
CDR3nt: TGCGCCAGCAGCCAAGAGGAGCTCCCAACTAATGAAAAACTGTTTTTT

abundance: -
j_gene: TRBJ1-6
len: 15
d_gene: -
v_gene: TRBV6-5
CDR3aa: CASGNGAAVNSPLHF
CDR3nt: TGTGCCAGCGGCAACGGGGCAGCAGTTAATTCACCCCTCCACTTT

abundance: once
j_gene: TRBJ2-7
len: 13
d_gene: -
v_gene: TRBV2
CDR3aa: CASVRAATYEQYF
CDR3nt: TGTGCCAGCGTCAGGGCAGCTACCTACGAGCAGTACTTC

abundance: -
j_gene: TRBJ2-3
len: 14
d_gene: -
v_gene: TRBV24-1
CDR3aa: CATSDPGDTDTQYF
CDR3nt: TGTGCCACCAGTGATCCAGGGGACACAGATACGCAGTATTTT

abundance: few
j_gene: TRBJ2-5
len: 14
d_gene: -
v_gene: TRBV4-3
CDR3aa: CASSQGEGIGTQYF
CDR3nt: TGCGCCAGCAGCCAAGGCGAGGGGATTGGGACCCAGTACTTC

abundance: -
j_gene: TRBJ1-5
len: 16
d_gene: TRBD1
v_gene: TRBV19
CDR3aa: CASSIKGQGAGQPQHF
CDR3nt: TGTGCCAGTAGTATCAAGGGACAGGGGGCCGGACAGCCCCAGCATTTT

abundance: -
j_gene: TRBJ1-2
len: 13
d_gene: TRBD1
v_gene: TRBV25-1
CDR3aa: CASRERQGLGYTF
CDR3nt: TGTGCCAGCAGGGAGAGACAGGGGCTCGGCTACACCTTC

abundance: -
j_gene: TRBJ1-1
len: 15
d_gene: -
v_gene: TRBV28
CDR3aa: CASSLSRLPSGEAFF
CDR3nt: TGTGCCAGCAGTTTAAGTCGGTTGCCGTCAGGTGAAGCTTTCTTT

abundance: -
j_gene: TRBJ1-2
len: 12
d_gene: -
v_gene: TRBV6-1
CDR3aa: CASSEGGYGYTF
CDR3nt: TGTGCCAGCAGTGAAGGGGGTTATGGCTACACCTTC

abundance: -
j_gene: TRBJ1-2
len: 15
d_gene: -
v_gene: TRBV6-6
CDR3aa: CASSYSIAGGYGYTF
CDR3nt: TGTGCCAGCAGTTACTCGATAGCCGGCGGCTATGGCTACACCTTC

abundance: -
j_gene: TRBJ1-1
len: 15
d_gene: -
v_gene: TRBV11-2
CDR3aa: CASSLRAGLNTEAFF
CDR3nt: TGTGCCAGCAGCTTAAGGGCAGGGTTGAACACTGAAGCTTTCTTT

abundance: -
j_gene: TRBJ1-5
len: 16
d_gene: TRBD1
v_gene: TRBV7-8
CDR3aa: CASSLGTGGAGQPQHF
CDR3nt: TGTGCCAGCAGCTTAGGGACAGGGGGCGCGGGTCAGCCCCAGCATTTT

abundance: -
j_gene: TRBJ1-1
len: 13
d_gene: TRBD1
v_gene: TRBV29-1
CDR3aa: CSVGGQGNTEAFF
CDR3nt: TGCAGCGTTGGGGGACAGGGGAACACTGAAGCTTTCTTT

abundance: -
j_gene: TRBJ2-3
len: 11
d_gene: -
v_gene: TRBV20-1
CDR3aa: CATEVTDTQYF
CDR3nt: TGCGCAACGGAGGTAACAGATACGCAGTATTTT

abundance: -
j_gene: TRBJ2-4
len: 13
d_gene: -
v_gene: TRBV5-6
CDR3aa: CASTPQRANIQYF
CDR3nt: TGTGCCAGCACTCCACAGCGAGCAAACATTCAGTACTTC

abundance: -
j_gene: TRBJ2-3
len: 18
d_gene: TRBD2
v_gene: TRBV4-3
CDR3aa: CASSQAPSGGAPIDTQYF
CDR3nt: TGCGCCAGCAGCCAGGCCCCTAGCGGGGGGGCCCCCATAGATACGCAGTATTTT

abundance: -
j_gene: TRBJ2-3
len: 16
d_gene: TRBD2
v_gene: TRBV5-1
CDR3aa: CASSILAGGRKDTQYF
CDR3nt: TGCGCCAGCAGCATATTAGCGGGGGGGCGCAAAGATACGCAGTATTTT

abundance: -
j_gene: TRBJ2-3
len: 15
d_gene: -
v_gene: TRBV5-4
CDR3aa: CASSFYRAGGGTQYF
CDR3nt: TGTGCCAGCAGCTTCTACAGGGCCGGGGGTGGTACGCAGTATTTT

abundance: -
j_gene: TRBJ2-1
len: 13
d_gene: -
v_gene: TRBV9
CDR3aa: CASSGGHYNEQFF
CDR3nt: TGTGCCAGCAGCGGGGGTCATTACAATGAGCAGTTCTTC

abundance: -
j_gene: TRBJ1-2
len: 10
d_gene: TRBD1
v_gene: TRBV3-1/TRBV3-2
CDR3aa: CAQGGYGYTF
CDR3nt: TGTGCACAGGGGGGCTATGGCTACACCTTC

abundance: -
j_gene: TRBJ1-1
len: 14
d_gene: -
v_gene: TRBV7-9
CDR3aa: CASSLVGSYTEAFF
CDR3nt: TGTGCCAGCAGCTTAGTGGGCAGCTACACTGAAGCTTTCTTT

abundance: -
j_gene: TRBJ2-1
len: 15
d_gene: -
v_gene: TRBV9
CDR3aa: CASSVGGLSYNEQFF
CDR3nt: TGTGCCAGCAGCGTAGGGGGCCTCTCCTACAATGAGCAGTTCTTC

abundance: once
j_gene: TRBJ1-6
len: 18
d_gene: TRBD1
v_gene: TRBV30
CDR3aa: CAWSQNRGLSSYNSPLHF
CDR3nt: TGTGCCTGGAGTCAAAACAGGGGCCTAAGCTCCTATAATTCACCCCTCCACTTT

abundance: -
j_gene: TRBJ2-3
len: 17
d_gene: -
v_gene: TRBV7-3
CDR3aa: CASSYLPGPAGKDTQYF
CDR3nt: TGTGCCAGCAGCTACTTGCCAGGCCCCGCGGGTAAAGATACGCAGTATTTT

abundance: once
j_gene: TRBJ1-2
len: 15
d_gene: -
v_gene: TRBV4-1
CDR3aa: CASSQDPTGNYGYTF
CDR3nt: TGCGCCAGCAGCCAAGATCCGACAGGCAACTATGGCTACACCTTC

abundance: -
j_gene: TRBJ1-2
len: 13
d_gene: TRBD1
v_gene: TRBV19
CDR3aa: CASSPRDRVGYTF
CDR3nt: TGTGCCAGTAGTCCAAGGGACAGGGTGGGCTACACCTTC

abundance: -
j_gene: TRBJ2-7
len: 15
d_gene: -
v_gene: TRBV19
CDR3aa: CASSNLQGRSYEQYF
CDR3nt: TGTGCCAGTAGCAATCTCCAGGGGAGGTCCTACGAGCAGTACTTC

abundance: -
j_gene: TRBJ1-6
len: 14
d_gene: -
v_gene: TRBV5-6
CDR3aa: CASSSPTATSPLHF
CDR3nt: TGTGCCAGCAGCTCTCCAACGGCCACGTCACCCCTCCACTTT

abundance: -
j_gene: TRBJ2-7
len: 11
d_gene: -
v_gene: TRBV25-1
CDR3aa: CASSEIYEQYF
CDR3nt: TGTGCCAGCAGTGAAATTTACGAGCAGTACTTC

abundance: -
j_gene: TRBJ1-3
len: 16
d_gene: TRBD1
v_gene: TRBV4-2
CDR3aa: CASSQGVGQGRNTIYF
CDR3nt: TGTGCCAGCAGCCAAGGTGTGGGACAGGGTAGAAACACCATATATTTT

abundance: -
j_gene: TRBJ2-7
len: 13
d_gene: -
v_gene: TRBV6-1
CDR3aa: CASSEARVLEQYF
CDR3nt: TGTGCCAGCAGTGAAGCCAGGGTACTCGAGCAGTACTTC

abundance: -
j_gene: TRBJ1-6
len: 15
d_gene: -
v_gene: TRBV10-3
CDR3aa: CAISEGGQDNSPLHF
CDR3nt: TGTGCCATCAGTGAGGGGGGGCAAGACAATTCACCCCTCCACTTT

abundance: -
j_gene: TRBJ1-6
len: 16
d_gene: TRBD1
v_gene: TRBV15
CDR3aa: CATSRDFKGAGSPLHF
CDR3nt: TGTGCCACCAGCAGAGATTTCAAGGGGGCCGGGTCACCCCTCCACTTT

abundance: once
j_gene: TRBJ2-5
len: 17
d_gene: TRBD2
v_gene: TRBV11-2
CDR3aa: CASSPRGAGVGVETQYF
CDR3nt: TGTGCCAGCAGCCCTCGTGGGGCGGGAGTAGGGGTGGAGACCCAGTACTTC

abundance: -
j_gene: TRBJ2-7
len: 12
d_gene: -
v_gene: TRBV29-1
CDR3aa: CSVTVSSYEQYF
CDR3nt: TGCAGCGTCACAGTTAGCTCCTACGAGCAGTACTTC

abundance: -
j_gene: TRBJ1-2
len: 14
d_gene: TRBD1
v_gene: TRBV19
CDR3aa: CASRGTGMVGGYTF
CDR3nt: TGTGCCAGTCGGGGGACAGGAATGGTAGGCGGCTACACCTTC

abundance: -
j_gene: TRBJ2-2
len: 14
d_gene: TRBD2
v_gene: TRBV19
CDR3aa: CASSPLAGRGELFF
CDR3nt: TGTGCCAGTTCCCCCCTAGCGGGGAGAGGGGAGCTGTTTTTT

abundance: -
j_gene: TRBJ2-3
len: 14
d_gene: TRBD1
v_gene: TRBV7-3
CDR3aa: CASTRTGGADTQYF
CDR3nt: TGTGCCAGCACCCGGACAGGGGGCGCAGATACGCAGTATTTT

abundance: -
j_gene: TRBJ1-2
len: 14
d_gene: -
v_gene: TRBV6-1
CDR3aa: CASSEAALNYGYTF
CDR3nt: TGTGCCAGCAGTGAAGCGGCTTTGAACTATGGCTACACCTTC

abundance: once
j_gene: TRBJ2-3
len: 14
d_gene: TRBD2
v_gene: TRBV10-2
CDR3aa: CASSEVASGGMEYF
CDR3nt: TGCGCCAGCAGTGAGGTAGCTAGCGGGGGTATGGAGTATTTT

abundance: -
j_gene: TRBJ1-6
len: 14
d_gene: -
v_gene: TRBV5-5
CDR3aa: CASSLFGGNSPLHF
CDR3nt: TGTGCCAGCAGCTTGTTTGGGGGTAATTCACCCCTCCACTTT

abundance: -
j_gene: TRBJ2-2
len: 17
d_gene: -
v_gene: TRBV28
CDR3aa: CASSLIWGVGNTGELFF
CDR3nt: TGTGCCAGCAGTTTAATATGGGGGGTCGGGAACACCGGGGAGCTGTTTTTT

abundance: -
j_gene: TRBJ1-2
len: 14
d_gene: -
v_gene: TRBV18
CDR3aa: CASSPSGVNYGYTF
CDR3nt: TGTGCCAGCTCACCATCCGGGGTAAACTATGGCTACACCTTC

abundance: once
j_gene: TRBJ1-4
len: 16
d_gene: -
v_gene: TRBV6-6
CDR3aa: CASSQLLGGTNEKLFF
CDR3nt: TGTGCCAGCAGTCAACTCCTCGGGGGGACTAATGAAAAACTGTTTTTT

abundance: -
j_gene: TRBJ1-1
len: 14
d_gene: -
v_gene: TRBV28
CDR3aa: CASSFLGLNTEAFF
CDR3nt: TGTGCCAGCAGTTTTCTCGGTTTGAACACTGAAGCTTTCTTT

abundance: once
j_gene: TRBJ1-5
len: 17
d_gene: TRBD1
v_gene: TRBV6-1
CDR3aa: CASSDAGQALFNQPQHF
CDR3nt: TGTGCCAGCAGTGACGCGGGACAGGCGCTTTTCAATCAGCCCCAGCATTTT